The present T cell receptor beta chain was sequenced within a study of T cells in Graves' hyperthyroidism and ophthalmopathy. Calling Graves' hyperthyroidism stable meant ophthalmopathy did not progress within 18 months. The study based diagnoses on clinical symptoms, serum thyroxine and TRAb, thyroid ultrasound and orbital computed tomography. Regions amplified from RNA transcripts were the TCR beta CDR3 regions. During a first-round RT-PCR of the TCR CDR3, the HTBI primer set was used. TCRdb independently ran MiXCR on the multiplex PCR reads; one entry per CDR3 protein. In the table there are some 350,000 distinct CDR3 sequences, around 25% of which are singletons. Whole-study results and caveats: Ophthalmopathy was told apart from stable hyperthyroidism by a 13 V-J model.

Worth noting for this clonotype: No antigen is known for it. Being one base from a much bigger clone, this may be a read error.

The sequencing input was blood. The source is a man over 45 with Graves' hyperthyroidism.

In DNA form, the CDR3 reads TGTGCCAGCAGTTTAGACAGGGTCCATGAAGCTTTCTTT. Its protein product is CASSLDRVHEAFF. The V gene is TRBV28, the J gene TRBJ1-1, with TRBD1 matching 7 bases. This CDR3 is built from 13 residues. Germline values: CDR1 MDHEN, CDR2 SYDVKM. V dropped 2 bases and J dropped 7; count of bases not matched to a gene: 4.